The 23 T cell receptor beta chains presented below share a single source sample, sequenced in a study of circulating and synovial CD4+ cells in juvenile arthritis (dated by TCRdb to 2013 to 2016). The library was obtained by the immunoSEQ multiplex PCR assay. TCRdb took over this immuneACCESS table, retaining in-frame rearrangements with V and J assigned. Such tables are incomplete; in checked studies, under half of the missing clones stem from an unresolved V gene, and the remainder is unexplained. This sample comprises more than 13,000 clones, roughly 84% of them detected only once. The ten largest make up about 3.6% of the sample. Specimen: CD4+ T cells from synovial fluid. The receptors originated from a human patient with juvenile idiopathic arthritis. Some clones in this sample may be carry-over from other donors' samples.

This chain links TRBV25-1 with TRBJ2-7; 11 positions agree with TRBD2. Germline V CDR1 and CDR2: MGHDK, SYGVNS. The CDR3 covers 15 residues. V dropped 2 bases and J dropped 7; count of bases not matched to a gene: 7. The CDR3: CASSEETSGNREQYF. In DNA, the CDR3 is TGTGCCAGCAGTGAAGAGACTAGCGGGAATCGGGAGCAGTACTTC.

The rearrangement uses TRBV28 and TRBJ2-7, with a possible D match to TRBD2 (5 bases). Germline CDR1 reads MDHEN; CDR2 reads SYDVKM. Trimming cost V 3 bases and J 6 bases, with 18 bases left between them. This CDR3 has 15 amino acids. The CDR3 spells CASSFFRGQQGEQYF. In DNA, the CDR3 is TGTGCCAGCAGTTTCTTTCGGGGTCAGCAAGGCGAGCAGTACTTC.

The V call is TRBV29-1, the J call TRBJ1-1; possible D gene TRBD1, 6 bases. V dropped 6 bases and J dropped 8 bases, with 13 bases sitting between them. The germline V gene has CDR1 SQVTM and CDR2 ANQGSEA. This CDR3 has 11 amino acids. CDR3 sequence: CSVLITGEAFF. CDR3 DNA sequence: TGCAGCGTGTTGATAACAGGGGAAGCTTTCTTT.

The chain links TRBV2 to TRBJ2-1, with TRBD2 matching 10 bases. Germline loops: CDR1 SNHLY, CDR2 FYNNEI. The CDR3 has 15 amino acids. After removal of 4 bases from V and 3 bases from J, the junction contained 3 bases not matched to a gene. The CDR3 DNA is TGTGCCAGCAGTGTACCTAGCGGGAGCTACAATGAGCAGTTCTTC. This translates into CASSVPSGSYNEQFF.

The chain uses TRBV2 and TRBJ2-5; the match to TRBD1 covers 9 bases. This CDR3 contains 14 residues. J was trimmed by 2 bases and V by 8 bases; bases with no gene match: 6. Germline assignment: CDR1 SNHLY and CDR2 FYNNEI. The chain's CDR3 is CASRLDRGQETQYF. The CDR3 coding sequence is TGTGCCAGCCGGCTAGACAGGGGGCAAGAGACCCAGTACTTC.

The CDR3 reads CASSEPDRANTGELFF. DNA of the CDR3: TGTGCCAGCAGTGAACCTGACAGGGCTAACACCGGGGAGCTGTTTTTT. The rearrangement joins TRBV6-1 to TRBJ2-2; 7 bases line up with TRBD1. CDR3 length: 16 amino acids. Germline V CDR1 and CDR2: MNHNS, SASEGT. V gave up 2 bases and J gave up 2 bases; unmatched junction bases: 5.

This clone has more than one count but fewer than ten. V usage is TRBV19 and J usage is TRBJ1-5; D may be TRBD1 (6 bases). CDR3 size: 14 residues. The germline CDR1 and CDR2 sequences are LNHDA and SQIVND (reference sequence). The V end was cut by 4 bases, the J end by 5 bases, with 12 bases between. The CDR3 loop is CASSKRQEDQPQHF. CDR3 in DNA: TGTGCCAGTAGTAAGAGACAGGAAGATCAGCCCCAGCATTTT.

V gene TRBV9 combines with J gene TRBJ1-2, with D hard to call. CDR3 length equals 16 residues. Between the trimmed V and J ends, which lost 0 bases and 13 bases, there was a span of 25 bases. In germline, CDR1 is SGDLS, CDR2 YYNGEE. This chain's CDR3 is CASSVGPSPSHSEPTF. In nucleotides, the CDR3 is TGTGCCAGCAGCGTAGGACCGTCCCCTAGCCACTCGGAACCCACCTTC.

V is TRBV14 and J is TRBJ2-5; D may be TRBD1 (5 bases). Germline V lookup: CDR1 SGHDN, CDR2 FVKESK. Trimming cost V 2 bases and J 5 bases, with 12 bases left between them. The CDR3 contains 14 residues. The CDR3 is CASSQWMGLETQYF. CDR3 nucleotide sequence: TGTGCCAGCAGCCAATGGATGGGGCTGGAGACCCAGTACTTC.

Details on this clone: The conserved phenylalanine or tryptophan normally closing the CDR3 is absent here, so this likely arose from a read error. The rearrangement uses TRBV19 and TRBJ1-2; 8 bases map to TRBD1. Losses at the gene ends were 7 bases for V and 5 bases for J; bases not matched to a gene: 6. Germline V gene lookup returns CDR1 LNHDA and CDR2 SQIVND (reference sequence). The CDR3 has 13 residues. CDR3 nucleotide sequence: TGTGCCAGTAACCGGGACAGGACTTATGGCTACACCCTC. This codes for CASNRDRTYGYTL.

V gene TRBV6-1 combines with J gene TRBJ2-3, with D hard to call. CDR3 length: 14 residues. In germline, CDR1 is MNHNS, CDR2 SASEGT. V lost 1 base and J 3 bases, leaving 8 bases between the germline ends. The CDR3 spells CASSEVQWTDTQYF. The CDR3 DNA reads TGTGCCAGCAGTGAAGTGCAGTGGACAGATACGCAGTATTTT.

The rearrangement uses TRBV5-4 and TRBJ2-7, with 8 bases lining up with TRBD1. This CDR3 has 12 residues. From germline, CDR1 is SGHNT and CDR2 YYREEE (reference sequence). V shed 3 bases and J 6 bases; nucleotides not matched to a gene: 2. CDR3: CASSYDRGEQYF. The CDR3 nucleotides are TGTGCCAGCAGCTACGACAGGGGCGAGCAGTACTTC.

The chain uses TRBV6-5 and TRBJ2-5; 9 bases line up with TRBD1. Looked up from germline, CDR1 is MNHEY and CDR2 is SVGAGI. After removal of 6 bases from V and 1 base from J, the junction contained 6 bases not matched to a gene. CDR3 length: 15 residues. The CDR3 nucleotides are TGTGCCAGCAGCTCACAGGGGGCCATCCAAGAGACCCAGTACTTC. It yields the protein CASSSQGAIQETQYF.

The J gene is TRBJ2-5, the V gene TRBV18; 9 nucleotides match TRBD2. V dropped 2 bases and J dropped 1; count of bases not matched to a gene: 8. Germline-derived CDR1 and CDR2 are KGHSH and LQKENI. The CDR3 has 17 residues. The CDR3 DNA is TGTGCCAGCTCACCATCGAGGGGACTAGCAGTCCAAGAGACCCAGTACTTC. It yields the protein CASSPSRGLAVQETQYF.

Remarks on this clone: With only one base between it and a far larger clone, this is likely a read error. In DNA form, the CDR3 reads TGTGCCAGCAGCCCTGAAGGAGGGTTTAGGGAAAAACTGTTTTTT. As protein: CASSPEGGFREKLFF. This chain connects TRBV4-2 to TRBJ1-4, with unresolved D. Deletions cut 4 bases from V and 8 bases from J, with 17 bases between. Germline CDR1 is LGHNA and CDR2 is YNFKEQ. CDR3 size: 15 residues.

The chain couples TRBV19 to TRBJ2-1, with 10 positions matching TRBD2. Germline CDR1 and CDR2: LNHDA and SQIVND (reference sequence). Trimming cost V 5 bases and J 2 bases; bases outside gene matches: 6. CDR3 length: 16 amino acids. The CDR3 loop is CASSASGGFPYNEQFF. The CDR3 DNA reads TGTGCCAGTAGTGCTAGCGGGGGTTTCCCCTACAATGAGCAGTTCTTC.

This clone appeared a few times. V and J are TRBV19 and TRBJ2-7; the D gene is possibly TRBD1 (7 bases). The germline CDR1 and CDR2 sequences are LNHDA and SQIVND (reference sequence). The CDR3 is 13 amino acids. Trimming removed 8 bases at V and 5 bases at J, with 16 bases between. The DNA of the CDR3 is TGTGCCAGTGGGAACAGGGGAGGTAACGAGCAGTACTTC. Translating it yields CASGNRGGNEQYF.

The CDR3 DNA follows: TGCGCCAGCAGCCAAGAGTGGGGACAGGGACGGGGCTACACCTTC. It specifies CASSQEWGQGRGYTF. The chain carries TRBV4-1 and TRBJ1-2; TRBD1 matches 9 bases. V lost 0 bases and J lost 8; bases outside the gene matches: 7. The CDR3 runs to 15 residues. Germline lookup yields CDR1 MGHRA and CDR2 YSYEKL.

This chain connects TRBV6-1 to TRBJ2-7, with D perhaps TRBD2 (5 bases). The length of the CDR3 is 14 residues. V was trimmed by 4 bases and J by 0 bases, leaving 10 bases between them. The germline gives CDR1 MNHNS, CDR2 SASEGT. CDR3 DNA sequence: TGTGCCAGCAGTGTCGGGATGCTCTCCTACGAGCAGTACTTC. Translation: CASSVGMLSYEQYF.

The J gene is TRBJ1-2, the V gene TRBV19, with 7 bases that match TRBD1. The V gene end was trimmed by 4 bases and the J gene end by 0 bases; junction bases not matched to a gene: 20. The V gene's germline CDR1 is LNHDA and CDR2 SQIVND (reference sequence). CDR3 length: 20 residues. The CDR3 is CASSTKVSRGRDVANYGYTF. CDR3 nucleotide sequence: TGTGCCAGTAGTACAAAGGTTTCAAGGGGGCGCGACGTGGCTAACTATGGCTACACCTTC.

The chain has TRBV10-2 and TRBJ1-2; 7 bases agree with TRBD1. CDR3 length: 14 amino acids. CDR1 WSHSY and CDR2 SAAADI come from the germline V gene. Unmatched junction bases numbered 11, after V lost 8 bases and J lost 5 bases. CDR3 bases: TGCGCCAGCGGAGGAACAGGGGTTGGATATGGCTACACCTTC. It translates to CASGGTGVGYGYTF.

The gene calls are TRBV4-3 and TRBJ1-2, with D perhaps TRBD1 (5 bases). The CDR3 length is 15 residues. V shed 1 base and J shed 4 bases, with 13 bases lying between them. CDR1 and CDR2 from the germline V gene are LGHNA and YSLEER. CDR3 residues: CASSQGLGVGYGYTF. Written as DNA, the CDR3 is TGCGCCAGCAGCCAAGGCTTAGGGGTGGGCTATGGCTACACCTTC.

V is TRBV28 and J is TRBJ1-2, with 7 nucleotides matching TRBD1. The CDR3 has 12 amino acids. V trimming: 8 bases; J trimming: 4 bases; junction bases outside the gene matches: 4. Germline V gene sequence: CDR1 MDHEN, CDR2 SYDVKM. The CDR3 DNA follows: TGTGCCAGCGGACAGGTCACCTATGGCTACACCTTC. Its translation: CASGQVTYGYTF.